The following is a T cell receptor beta chain sequence with its context. Its antigen remains undetermined. Base qualities are not provided; no much larger clone lies one nucleotide away. Trimming takes 3 bases from V and 5 bases from J, and the germline ends sit 10 bases apart. The CDR1 and CDR2 encoded by the germline V gene are SGHTA and FQGTGA. The CDR3 covers 13 residues, taking in both the cysteine and the phenylalanine. The entry retains the CDR3 DNA only, 39 bases that are in frame from base 1. At diagnosis, peripheral blood, uninvolved tumor-adjacent lung and tumor were collected and were preserved as a mix of fresh-frozen and FFPE material. For TCR repertoire profiling, the blood samples were analyzed as peripheral blood mononuclear cells. TCR beta CDR3 regions were sequenced from DNA using the immunoSEQ Assay. As for how the authors treated the data: T cell density was computed as TCR beta template counts normalized to usable DNA estimated by amplifying housekeeping genes. Richness was estimated with the preseqR package, extrapolating to 400,000 templates for PBMC samples and 120,000 templates for tissue samples. Clonality was defined by subtracting Pielou's evenness from one. To identify tissue-enriched TCRs, differential abundance testing was run on productive amino-acid clonotypes with a minimum total count of 5 and an alpha of 0.1. Repertoire overlap between compartments was quantified with the Jaccard Index and Morisita Overlap Index. GLIPH grouped TCR beta CDR3s together with public tetramer-defined viral CDR3s, and a viral motif had to include at least three viral sequences and show V-gene enrichment. TCRdb holds this immuneACCESS table with in-frame rearrangements only. Some clones are missing; in checked studies, unresolved V genes explain under half, and the rest has no known cause. V, J and clone size were drawn from that table, and D and trimming were deduced from the DNA. In all, the sample holds under 40,000 clones, and about nine tenths of those were seen once. The ten largest clones represent approximately 4% of the sample.

The sample is drawn from a study of T cells in localized non-small cell lung cancer (dated by TCRdb to about 2020). Some background on the complete study: The study examined T cell repertoires in hundreds of patients with early-stage NSCLC and compared tumors with uninvolved tumor-adjacent lungs. The cohort consisted of approximately 240 treatment-naive NSCLC patients whose localized lung tumors had been resected. Of the NSCLC patients, 129 were male and approximately 110 were female, and the mean age was approximately 69 years. Broad study findings and their caveats: Because the study design was exploratory, TCR variables were selected using unadjusted p-values without false-discovery rate correction. The highest T cell clonality was observed in uninvolved tumor-adjacent lung, where clonality exceeded that of tumor, suggesting that antigenic responses were more focused in uninvolved tumor-adjacent lung. Of the top 100 tumor clones, a median of roughly 56 were detected in paired uninvolved adjacent lung; 28 were also among that lung's top 100. Because multi-region tumor sequencing was not performed, intratumor heterogeneity could not be ruled out. Longer overall survival was associated with higher T cell density in blood, whereas shorter survival was associated with higher clonality in adjacent lung.

The source was peripheral blood, collected before any cancer treatment. The sequence derives from a male donor at least 60 years old with stage III lung adenocarcinoma. The chain is made from TRBV7-3 and TRBJ1-1, with TRBD1 as a weak D call on 5 bases. The CDR3 reads CASSLIRATEAFF. The nucleotides read TGTGCCAGCAGCTTGATCAGGGCGACTGAAGCTTTCTTT.